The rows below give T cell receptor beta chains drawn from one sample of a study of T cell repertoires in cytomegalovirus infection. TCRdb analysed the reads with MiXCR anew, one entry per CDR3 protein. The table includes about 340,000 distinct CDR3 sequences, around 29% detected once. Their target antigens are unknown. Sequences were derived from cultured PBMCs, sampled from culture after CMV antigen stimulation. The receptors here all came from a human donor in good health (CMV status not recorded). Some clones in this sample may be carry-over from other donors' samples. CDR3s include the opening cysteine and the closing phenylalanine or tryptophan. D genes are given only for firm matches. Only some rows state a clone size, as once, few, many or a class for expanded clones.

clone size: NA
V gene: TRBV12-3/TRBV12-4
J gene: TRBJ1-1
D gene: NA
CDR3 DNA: TGTGCCAGCATCCAGGGGCTGAGTCGGGCTGAAGCTTTCTTT
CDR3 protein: CASIQGLSRAEAFF

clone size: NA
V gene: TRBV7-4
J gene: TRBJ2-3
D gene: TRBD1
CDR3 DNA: TGTGCCAGCGGACCCGACAGGGCCCAGAGGTATTTT
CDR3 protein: CASGPDRAQRYF

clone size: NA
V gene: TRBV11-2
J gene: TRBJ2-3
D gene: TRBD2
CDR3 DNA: TGTGCCAGCAGCTTAGCACACTGGAGAGCGGGGGGTGCAGATACGCAGTATTTT
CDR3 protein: CASSLAHWRAGGADTQYF

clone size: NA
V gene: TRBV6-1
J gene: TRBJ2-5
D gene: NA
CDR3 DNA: TGTGCCAGCACCGTAGGTCCGGGTGAAGAGACCCAGTACTTC
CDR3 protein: CASTVGPGEETQYF

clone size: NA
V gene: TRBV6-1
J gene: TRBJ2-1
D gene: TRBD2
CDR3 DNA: TGTGCCAGCAGTCAAGCGGGATATTATGGCAATGAGCAGTTCTTC
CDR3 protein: CASSQAGYYGNEQFF

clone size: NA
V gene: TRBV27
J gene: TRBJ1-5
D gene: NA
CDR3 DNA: TGTGCCAGCAAATTGGGGCAGGGGAAGGGGCAGCCCCAGCATTTT
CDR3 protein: CASKLGQGKGQPQHF

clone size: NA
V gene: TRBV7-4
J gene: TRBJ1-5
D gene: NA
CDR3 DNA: TGTGCCAGCAGCTTAATGGGAGGTCAGCCCCAGCATTTT
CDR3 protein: CASSLMGGQPQHF

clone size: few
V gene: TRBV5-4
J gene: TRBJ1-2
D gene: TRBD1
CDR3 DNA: TGTGCCAGCAGCTCCAGGGACAGCCAACCTAACTATGGCTACACCTTC
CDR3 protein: CASSSRDSQPNYGYTF

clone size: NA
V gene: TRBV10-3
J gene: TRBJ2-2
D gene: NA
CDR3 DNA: TGTGCCATCAGTGAGACGGCCGGGGAGCTGTTTTTT
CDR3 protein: CAISETAGELFF

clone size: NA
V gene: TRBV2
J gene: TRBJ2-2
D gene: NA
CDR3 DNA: TGTGCCAGCAGTGCCGAGCAGATTAACACCGGGGAGCTGTTTTTT
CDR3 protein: CASSAEQINTGELFF

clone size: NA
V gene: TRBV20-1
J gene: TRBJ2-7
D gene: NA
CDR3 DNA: TGCAGTGCTAGTTCTTACGGGAAAGGGGCCTCGGATGAGCAGTACTTC
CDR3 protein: CSASSYGKGASDEQYF

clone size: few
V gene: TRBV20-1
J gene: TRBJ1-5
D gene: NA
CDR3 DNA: TGCAGTGCCCTGTATGGCAATCAGCCCCAGCATTTT
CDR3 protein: CSALYGNQPQHF

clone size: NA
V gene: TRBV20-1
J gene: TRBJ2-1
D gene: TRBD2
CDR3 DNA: TGCAGTGCATATACCGGGACTAAGTGGTTCTTC
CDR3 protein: CSAYTGTKWFF

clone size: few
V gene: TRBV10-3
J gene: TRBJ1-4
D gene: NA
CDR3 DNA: TGTGCCATCAGTGACAGCTCAACTAATGAAAAACTGTTTTTT
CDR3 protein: CAISDSSTNEKLFF

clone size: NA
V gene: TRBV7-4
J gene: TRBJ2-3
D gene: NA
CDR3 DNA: TGTGCCAGCAGCTCAACCGGGACTGTGAGAGATACGCAGTATTTT
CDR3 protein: CASSSTGTVRDTQYF

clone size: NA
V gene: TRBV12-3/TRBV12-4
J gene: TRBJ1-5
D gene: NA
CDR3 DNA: TGTGCCACCAACACAGGGTTACATCAGCCCCAGCATTTT
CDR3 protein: CATNTGLHQPQHF

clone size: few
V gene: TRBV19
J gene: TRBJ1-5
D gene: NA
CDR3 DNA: TGTGCCACCACCGGGGGGGGTAATCGAAATCAGCCCCAGCATTTT
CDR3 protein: CATTGGGNRNQPQHF

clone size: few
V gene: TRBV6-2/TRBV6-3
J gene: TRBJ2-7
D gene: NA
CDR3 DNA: TGTGCCAGCAGTTACTCGGAGGGACAATTCCGACCCTCCTACGAGCAGTACTTC
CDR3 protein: CASSYSEGQFRPSYEQYF

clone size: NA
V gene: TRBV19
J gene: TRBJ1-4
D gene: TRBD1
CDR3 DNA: TGTGCCAGTAGTATGAACAGGGGGAATGAAAAACTGTTTTTT
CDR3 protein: CASSMNRGNEKLFF

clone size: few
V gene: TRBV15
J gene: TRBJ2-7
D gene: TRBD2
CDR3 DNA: TGTGCCACCAGCCTAGCGGGAGGGACCGCCTACGAGCAGTACTTC
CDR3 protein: CATSLAGGTAYEQYF

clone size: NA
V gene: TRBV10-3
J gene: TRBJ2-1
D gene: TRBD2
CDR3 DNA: TGTGCCATCAGTGAGGGGCTAGCGGGAGAGCAGTTCTTC
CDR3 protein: CAISEGLAGEQFF

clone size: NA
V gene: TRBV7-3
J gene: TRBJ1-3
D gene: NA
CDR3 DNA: TGTGCCAGCAGCTCCTACAGCTCTGGAAACACCATATATTTT
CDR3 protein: CASSSYSSGNTIYF

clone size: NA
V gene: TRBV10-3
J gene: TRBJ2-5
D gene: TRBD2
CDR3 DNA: TGTGCCATCAGTGAACTAGCGGGACAAGAGACCCAGTACTTC
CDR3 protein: CAISELAGQETQYF